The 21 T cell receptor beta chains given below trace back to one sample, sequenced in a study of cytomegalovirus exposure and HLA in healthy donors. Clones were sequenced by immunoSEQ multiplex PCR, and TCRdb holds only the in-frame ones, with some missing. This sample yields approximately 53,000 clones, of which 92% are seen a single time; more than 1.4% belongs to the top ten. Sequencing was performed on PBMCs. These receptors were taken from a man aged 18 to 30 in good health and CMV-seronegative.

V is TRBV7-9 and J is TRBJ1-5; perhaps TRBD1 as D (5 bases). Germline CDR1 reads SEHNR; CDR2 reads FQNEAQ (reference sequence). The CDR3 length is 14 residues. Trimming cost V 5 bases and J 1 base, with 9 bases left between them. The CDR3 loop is CASSISGSNQPQHF. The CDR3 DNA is TGTGCCAGCAGCATCTCAGGGAGCAATCAGCCCCAGCATTTT. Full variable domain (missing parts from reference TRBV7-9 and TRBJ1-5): DTGVSQNPRHKITKRGQNVTFRCDPISEHNRLYWYRQTLGQGPEFLTYFQNEAQLEKSRLLSDRFSAERPKGSFSTLEIQRTEQGDSAMYLCASSISGSNQPQHFGDGTRLSIL.

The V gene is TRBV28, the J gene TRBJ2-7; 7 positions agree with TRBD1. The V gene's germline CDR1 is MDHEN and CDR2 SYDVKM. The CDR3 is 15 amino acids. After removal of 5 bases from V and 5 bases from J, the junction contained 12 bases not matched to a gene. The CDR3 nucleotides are TGTGCCAGCAGTCCCACCCCACAGGGGCGCCACGAGCAGTACTTC. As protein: CASSPTPQGRHEQYF.

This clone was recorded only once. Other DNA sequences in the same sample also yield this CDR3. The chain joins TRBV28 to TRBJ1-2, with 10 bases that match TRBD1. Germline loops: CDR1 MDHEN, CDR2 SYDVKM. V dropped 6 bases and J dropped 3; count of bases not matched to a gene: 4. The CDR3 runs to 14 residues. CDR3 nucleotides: TGTGCCAGCAGCTCGGGACAGGGGTACTATGGCTACACCTTC. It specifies CASSSGQGYYGYTF.

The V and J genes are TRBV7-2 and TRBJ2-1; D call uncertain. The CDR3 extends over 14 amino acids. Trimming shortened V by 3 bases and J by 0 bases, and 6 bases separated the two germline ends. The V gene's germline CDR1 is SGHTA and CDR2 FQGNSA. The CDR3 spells CASSFPGSYNEQFF. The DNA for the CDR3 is TGTGCCAGCAGCTTTCCAGGCTCCTACAATGAGCAGTTCTTC.

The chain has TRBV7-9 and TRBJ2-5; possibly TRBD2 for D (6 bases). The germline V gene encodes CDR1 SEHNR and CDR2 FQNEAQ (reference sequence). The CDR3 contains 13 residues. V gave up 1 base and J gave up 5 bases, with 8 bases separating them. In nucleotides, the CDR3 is TGTGCCAGCAGCTTAGTAGCGGTGGAGACCCAGTACTTC. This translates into CASSLVAVETQYF.

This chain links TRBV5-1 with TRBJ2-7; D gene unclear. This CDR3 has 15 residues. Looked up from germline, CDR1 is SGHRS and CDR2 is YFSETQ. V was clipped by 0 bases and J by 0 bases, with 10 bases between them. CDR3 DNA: TGCGCCAGCAGCTTGGGAGCGCAGAGCTCCTACGAGCAGTACTTC. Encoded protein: CASSLGAQSSYEQYF.

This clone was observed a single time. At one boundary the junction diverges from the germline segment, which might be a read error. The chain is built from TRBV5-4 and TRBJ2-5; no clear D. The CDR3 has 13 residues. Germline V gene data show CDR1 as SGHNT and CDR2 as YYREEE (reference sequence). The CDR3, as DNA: TGTGCCAGCAGCTTCGACTGGCAAGAGAGCCAGTACTTC. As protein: CASSFDWQESQYF.

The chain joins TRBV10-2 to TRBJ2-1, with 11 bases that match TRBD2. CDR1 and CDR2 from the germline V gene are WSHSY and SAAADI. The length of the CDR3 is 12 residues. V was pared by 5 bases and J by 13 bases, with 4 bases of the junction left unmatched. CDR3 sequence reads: CASSFTSGRQFF. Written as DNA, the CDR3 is TGCGCCAGCAGTTTTACTAGCGGGAGACAGTTCTTC.

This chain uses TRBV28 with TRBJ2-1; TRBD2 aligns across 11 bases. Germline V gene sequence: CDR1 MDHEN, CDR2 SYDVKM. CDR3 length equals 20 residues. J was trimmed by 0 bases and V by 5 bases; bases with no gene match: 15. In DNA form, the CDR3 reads TGTGCCAGCAGTAGTACCATGACTAGCGGGGAAGGCCGCTCCTACAATGAGCAGTTCTTC. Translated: CASSSTMTSGEGRSYNEQFF.

CDR3 in DNA: TGTGCCAGCAGCCCCGGGAAGAGCTCCTACAATGAGCAGTTCTTC. Its translation is CASSPGKSSYNEQFF. V usage is TRBV28 and J usage is TRBJ2-1, with D possibly matching TRBD2 (5 bases). The germline V and J ends were trimmed by 6 bases and 0 bases, with 12 bases remaining between them. There are 15 residues in the CDR3. The germline CDR1 and CDR2 sequences are MDHEN and SYDVKM.

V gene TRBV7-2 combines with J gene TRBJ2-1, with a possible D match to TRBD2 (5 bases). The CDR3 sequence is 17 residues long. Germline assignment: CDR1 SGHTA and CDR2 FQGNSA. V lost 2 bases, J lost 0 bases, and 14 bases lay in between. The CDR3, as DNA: TGTGCCAGCAGCTTATACTCCCCGGGGAGCTCCTACAATGAGCAGTTCTTC. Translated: CASSLYSPGSSYNEQFF.

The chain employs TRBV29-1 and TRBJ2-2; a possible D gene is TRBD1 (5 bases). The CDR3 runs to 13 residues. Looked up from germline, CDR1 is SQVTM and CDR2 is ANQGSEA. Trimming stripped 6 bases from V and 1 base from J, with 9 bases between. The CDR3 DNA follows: TGCAGCGTGGACAAGCAGAACACCGGGGAGCTGTTTTTT. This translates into CSVDKQNTGELFF.

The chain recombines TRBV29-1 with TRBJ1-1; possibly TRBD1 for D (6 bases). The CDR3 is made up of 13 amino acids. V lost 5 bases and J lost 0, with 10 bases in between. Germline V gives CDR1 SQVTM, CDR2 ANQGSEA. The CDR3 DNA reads TGCAGCGTTATTGGGACAATGAACACTGAAGCTTTCTTT. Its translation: CSVIGTMNTEAFF.

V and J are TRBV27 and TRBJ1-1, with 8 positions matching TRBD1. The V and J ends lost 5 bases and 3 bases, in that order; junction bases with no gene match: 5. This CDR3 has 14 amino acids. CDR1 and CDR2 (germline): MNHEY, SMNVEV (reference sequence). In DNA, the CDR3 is TGTGCCAGCAGTGAGACAGGGGCTCACACTGAAGCTTTCTTT. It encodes CASSETGAHTEAFF.

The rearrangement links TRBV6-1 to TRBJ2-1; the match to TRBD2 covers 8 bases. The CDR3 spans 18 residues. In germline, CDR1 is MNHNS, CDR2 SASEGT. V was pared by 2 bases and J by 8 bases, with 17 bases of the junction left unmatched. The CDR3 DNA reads TGTGCCAGCAGTGAAACCCCTTACACGGGAGGGCCGTTGTATGAGCAGTTCTTC. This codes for CASSETPYTGGPLYEQFF.

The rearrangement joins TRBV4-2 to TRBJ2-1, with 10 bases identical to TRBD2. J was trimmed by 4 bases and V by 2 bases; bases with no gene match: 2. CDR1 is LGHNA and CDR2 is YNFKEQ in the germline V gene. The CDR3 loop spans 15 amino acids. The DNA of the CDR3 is TGTGCCAGCAGCCAACTAGCGGGAGAGTACAATGAGCAGTTCTTC. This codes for CASSQLAGEYNEQFF.

The CDR3 DNA reads TGTGCCAGCGGCTTCAGCGGGAGGAAAGATACGCAGTATTTT. Translation: CASGFSGRKDTQYF. The chain has TRBV6-5 and TRBJ2-3, with 9 nucleotides matching TRBD2. Per the germline V gene, CDR1 is MNHEY and CDR2 is SVGAGI. The CDR3 is made up of 14 amino acids. Unmatched junction bases numbered 8, after V lost 8 bases and J lost 5 bases.

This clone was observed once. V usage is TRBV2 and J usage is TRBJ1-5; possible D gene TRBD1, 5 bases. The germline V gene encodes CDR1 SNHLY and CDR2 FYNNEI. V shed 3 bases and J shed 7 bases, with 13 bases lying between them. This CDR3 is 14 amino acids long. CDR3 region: CASSDAGRKQPQHF. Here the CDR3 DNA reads TGTGCCAGCAGTGACGCAGGGCGTAAACAGCCCCAGCATTTT.

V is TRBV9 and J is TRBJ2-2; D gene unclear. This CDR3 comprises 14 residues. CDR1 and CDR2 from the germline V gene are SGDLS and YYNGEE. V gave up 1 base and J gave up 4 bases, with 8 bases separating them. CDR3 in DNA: TGTGCCAGCAGCGTACGTTCCGGCACCGGGGAGCTGTTTTTT. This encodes CASSVRSGTGELFF.

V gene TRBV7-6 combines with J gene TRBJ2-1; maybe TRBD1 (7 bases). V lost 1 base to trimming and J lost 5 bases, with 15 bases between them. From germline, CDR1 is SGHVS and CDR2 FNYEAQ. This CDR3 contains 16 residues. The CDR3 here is CASSLVGQEGHNEQFF. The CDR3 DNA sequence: TGTGCCAGCAGCTTAGTCGGACAGGAGGGACACAATGAGCAGTTCTTC.

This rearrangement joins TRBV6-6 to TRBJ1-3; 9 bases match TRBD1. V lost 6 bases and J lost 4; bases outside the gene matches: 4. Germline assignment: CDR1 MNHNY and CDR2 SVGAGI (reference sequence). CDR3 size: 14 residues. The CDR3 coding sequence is TGTGCCAGCAGACGGACAGGGGACGGAAACACCATATATTTT. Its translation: CASRRTGDGNTIYF.